This T cell receptor beta chain was found in a study of blood T cell repertoires in COVID-19 (dated by TCRdb to about 2020). A note on the overall study: Collaborator samples came from the United States, Italy and Spain and covered acute and convalescent phases of COVID-19. The material from the prospective study consisted of cDNA or gDNA derived from T cells, B-cell-depleted T cells, or PBMCs. Subjects who had been exposed to COVID-19, were actively infected with it, or had recovered from it provided the deeply sampled blood TCRbeta repertoires that made up the dataset. The repertoires were made available in a free public database intended to serve as a resource for research on the immune response to SARS-CoV-2. Samples came from the ongoing ImmuneRACE study (first 160 participants) plus 1,254 subjects from 6 global collaborators. Sample metadata almost always included a de-identified subject ID, COVID-19 status, age in years and sex. HLA class I and class II types, where available, came from metadata supplied by the sample provider rather than from assay-based typing.

Samples from volunteer blood donors who had recovered from COVID-19 were contributed by a second Seattle source. Whole blood was collected in K2EDTA tubes by collaborating institutions according to the institutions' own protocols. For TCRbeta analysis, collaborators shipped samples as frozen whole blood, isolated PBMCs, or DNA extracted from either of those sample types. General conclusions and limits of the study: How much clinical and demographic metadata was included differed by source and by participant, and the metadata was provided uncurated.

As to this clone: There is no known antigen for this receptor. The record has no base qualities; no much larger clone is one base away.

TCRbeta CDR3 regions were amplified from genomic DNA by means of the immunoSEQ Assay, a bias-controlled multiplex PCR. In the source study's methods: The number of nucleated cells in each sample was estimated from the amplification of reference gene primers within the assay. Sequence reads were collapsed and filtered to measure the absolute abundance of every unique TCRbeta CDR3 rearrangement. For each sample, productive Simpson clonality was calculated by taking the square root of Simpson's diversity index across productive rearrangements. The table was pulled from immuneACCESS by TCRdb, which kept in-frame rearrangements only. Such tables lose some clones; where checked, under half of the loss comes from unresolved V genes, and the rest has no known cause. The D gene and trimming were derived from the DNA, and the V and J assignments and clone size from that table. The sample yields approximately 200,000 clones; around 84% were counted once. The ten largest clonotypes hold 5.1% of the sample.

The CDR3 spans 16 residues, from the cysteine through the phenylalanine. Left in the record is the CDR3 DNA by itself, 48 bases read in frame from the first base. CDR1 and CDR2 (GTSNPN, SVGIG) derive from the germline V gene (reference sequence). The trim is 2 bases for V and 3 bases for J, with a gap of 20 bases between the germline ends. The receptor chain draws on TRBV30 and TRBJ2-7; a tentative D call is TRBD2 (6 bases match). What was sequenced was peripheral blood. The TCR originated in a woman between 55 and 75 years old who had recovered from COVID-19. The CDR3 region has the sequence CAWSLTSLGINYEQYF. The sequenced DNA: TGTGCCTGGAGTCTTACTAGCCTCGGGATCAACTACGAGCAGTACTTC.